This is a list of T cell receptor beta chains from one sample in a study of identical twins. TCRdb independently ran MiXCR on the 5' RACE reads; one entry per CDR3 protein. Altogether around 960,000 distinct CDR3 sequences are present, 9% to 15% being singletons, with the ten largest covering 1.5% to 2%. The data were also submitted as part of a second study, on yellow fever vaccine responses in identical twins.

Sequenced sample: PBMCs. Receptor source: a woman between 18 and 30 years old in good health. Both conserved end residues are part of each CDR3. A D gene is named only where the DNA matches it firmly.

v_call	d_call	j_call	cdr3_aa
TRBV9	.	TRBJ2-7	CASSVGEPDSYEQYF
TRBV20-1	.	TRBJ2-7	CSARRGSYEQYF
TRBV14	.	TRBJ2-2	CASSRIEGRNTGELFF
TRBV7-2	.	TRBJ2-3	CASSSRVDTQYF
TRBV5-6	.	TRBJ2-7	CASSFRFYEQYF
TRBV27	TRBD1	TRBJ1-3	CATRSRGGNTIYF
TRBV5-1	TRBD2	TRBJ2-3	CASSLGLGTSGGRTDTQYF
TRBV20-1	.	TRBJ2-1	CSARRGGLLSSYNEQFF
TRBV5-1	.	TRBJ2-6	CASSLEGRRSSGANVLTF
TRBV7-8	.	TRBJ2-5	CASTPGRGLWETQYF
TRBV6-4	.	TRBJ2-2	CASSEGGAGELFF
TRBV6-5	.	TRBJ2-3	CASSFPPPSWSGDTQYF
TRBV28	TRBD1	TRBJ1-6	CASRTGVVTHSPLHF
TRBV5-1	.	TRBJ2-3	CATSWGGTDTQYF
TRBV28	TRBD1	TRBJ1-2	CASSQNDRELYGYTF
TRBV27	.	TRBJ1-1	CASNNRARGWTEAFF
TRBV9	TRBD2	TRBJ2-3	CASSVEASGGAADTQYF
TRBV6-2/TRBV6-3	TRBD2	TRBJ2-2	CASNNVRRLAGTNTGELFF
TRBV20-1	TRBD1	TRBJ1-1	CSAKLTGIPEAFF
TRBV28	TRBD2	TRBJ2-1	CASSLIRLAAYNEQFF
TRBV6-1	TRBD2	TRBJ2-3	CASPRTSGGADTQYF
TRBV19	.	TRBJ2-1	CASSITTGHYNEQFF
TRBV10-3	TRBD1	TRBJ2-2	CAILVGGRDRGLANTGELFF
TRBV27	TRBD2	TRBJ2-5	CASSLSRWEGWETQYF
TRBV5-1	.	TRBJ2-5	CASSLQGTEETQYF
TRBV6-5	.	TRBJ2-2	CASSYSIGFGELFF
TRBV6-5	.	TRBJ1-6	CASSYSDTSYNSPLHF
TRBV20-1	TRBD1	TRBJ1-1	CSALLTGKNTEAFF